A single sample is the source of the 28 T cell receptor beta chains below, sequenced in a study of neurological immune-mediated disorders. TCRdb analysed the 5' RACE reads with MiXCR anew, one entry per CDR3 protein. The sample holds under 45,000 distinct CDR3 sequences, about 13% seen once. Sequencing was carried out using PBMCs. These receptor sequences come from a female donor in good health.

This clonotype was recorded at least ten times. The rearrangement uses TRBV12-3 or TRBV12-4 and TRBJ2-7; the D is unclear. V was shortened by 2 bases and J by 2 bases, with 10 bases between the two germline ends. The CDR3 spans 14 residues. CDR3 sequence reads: CASSLRHHTYEQYF. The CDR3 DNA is TGTGCCAGCAGTTTACGACACCACACCTACGAGCAGTACTTC.

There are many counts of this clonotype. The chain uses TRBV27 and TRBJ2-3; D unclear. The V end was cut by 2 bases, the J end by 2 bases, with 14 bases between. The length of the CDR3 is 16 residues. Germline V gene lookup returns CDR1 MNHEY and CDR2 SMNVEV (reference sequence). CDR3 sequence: CASSLREGMLTDTQYF. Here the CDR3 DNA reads TGTGCCAGCAGTTTACGCGAAGGTATGCTCACAGATACGCAGTATTTT.

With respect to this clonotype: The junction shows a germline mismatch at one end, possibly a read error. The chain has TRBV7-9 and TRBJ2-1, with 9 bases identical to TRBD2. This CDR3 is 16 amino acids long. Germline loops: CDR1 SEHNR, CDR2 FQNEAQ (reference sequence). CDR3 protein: CASSSTGTSLQNEQLF. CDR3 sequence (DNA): TGTGCCAGCAGCTCTACCGGGACTAGCCTACAGAATGAGCAGCTCTTC. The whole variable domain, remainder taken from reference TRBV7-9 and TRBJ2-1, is DTGVSQNPRHKITKRGQNVTFRCDPISEHNRLYWYRQTLGQGPEFLTYFQNEAQLEKSRLLSDRFSAERPKGSFSTLEIQRTEQGDSAMYLCASSSTGTSLQNEQLFGPGTRLTVL.

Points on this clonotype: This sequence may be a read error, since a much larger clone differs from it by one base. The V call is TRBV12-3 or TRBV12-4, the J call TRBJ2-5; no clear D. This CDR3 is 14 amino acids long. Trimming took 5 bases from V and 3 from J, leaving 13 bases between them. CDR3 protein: CASSAPPRKETQYF. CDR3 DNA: TGTGCCAGCAGTGCCCCGCCCAGAAAAGAGACCCAGTACTTC.

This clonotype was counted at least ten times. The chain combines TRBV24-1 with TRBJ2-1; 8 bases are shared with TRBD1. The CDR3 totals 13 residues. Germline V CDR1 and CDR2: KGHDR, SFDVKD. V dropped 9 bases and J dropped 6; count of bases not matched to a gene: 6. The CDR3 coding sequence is TGTGCCACCCGCGGGACAGGTAGCAATGAGCAGTTCTTC. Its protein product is CATRGTGSNEQFF.

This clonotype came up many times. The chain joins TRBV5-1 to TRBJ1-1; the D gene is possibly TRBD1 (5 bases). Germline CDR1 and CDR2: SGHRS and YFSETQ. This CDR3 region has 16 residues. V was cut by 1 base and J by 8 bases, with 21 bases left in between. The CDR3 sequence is CASSLTNRQAVQEAFF. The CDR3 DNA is TGCGCCAGCAGCTTGACTAACAGGCAGGCAGTACAGGAAGCTTTCTTT.

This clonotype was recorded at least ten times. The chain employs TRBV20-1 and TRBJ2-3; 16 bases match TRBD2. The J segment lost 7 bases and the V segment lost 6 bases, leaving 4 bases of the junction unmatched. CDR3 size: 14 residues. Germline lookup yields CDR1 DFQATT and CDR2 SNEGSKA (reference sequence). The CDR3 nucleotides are TGCAGTGCGGGGACTAGCGGGAGGGGTAATACGCAGTATTTT. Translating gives CSAGTSGRGNTQYF.

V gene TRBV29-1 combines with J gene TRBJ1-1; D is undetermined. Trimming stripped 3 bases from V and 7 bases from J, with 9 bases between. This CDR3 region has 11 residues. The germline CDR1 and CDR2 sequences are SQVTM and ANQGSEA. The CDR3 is CSVDSMGEAFF. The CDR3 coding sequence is TGCAGCGTTGATAGCATGGGTGAAGCTTTCTTT.

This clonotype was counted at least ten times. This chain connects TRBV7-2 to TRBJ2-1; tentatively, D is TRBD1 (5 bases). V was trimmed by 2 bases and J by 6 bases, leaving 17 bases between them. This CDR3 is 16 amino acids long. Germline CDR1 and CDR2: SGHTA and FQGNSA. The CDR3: CASSLPRTRQGNEQFF. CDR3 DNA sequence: TGTGCCAGCAGCTTACCGAGGACCCGCCAGGGCAATGAGCAGTTCTTC.

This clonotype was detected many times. CDR3 amino acids: CASSEAIGELFF. CDR3 sequence (DNA): TGTGCCAGCAGCGAGGCCATCGGGGAGCTGTTTTTT. The chain uses TRBV6-1 and TRBJ2-2; D not certain. The CDR3 covers 12 residues. V was shortened by 6 bases and J by 7 bases, with 9 bases between the two germline ends. Germline CDR1 reads MNHNS; CDR2 reads SASEGT.

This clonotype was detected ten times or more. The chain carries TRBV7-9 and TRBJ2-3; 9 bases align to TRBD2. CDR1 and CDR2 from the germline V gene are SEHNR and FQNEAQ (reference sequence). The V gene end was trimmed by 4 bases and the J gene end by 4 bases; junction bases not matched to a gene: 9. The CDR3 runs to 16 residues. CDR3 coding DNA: TGTGCCAGCAGCTCTTGGGGAAGCGGGGGGCCAGATACGCAGTATTTT. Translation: CASSSWGSGGPDTQYF.

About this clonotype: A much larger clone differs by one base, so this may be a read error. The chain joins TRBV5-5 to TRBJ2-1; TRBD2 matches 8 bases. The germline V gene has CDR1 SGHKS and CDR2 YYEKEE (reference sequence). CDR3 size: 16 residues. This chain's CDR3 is CVSSLDGRGSYNEQFF. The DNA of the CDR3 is TGTGTCAGCAGCTTGGACGGGAGGGGTTCCTACAATGAGCAGTTCTTC.

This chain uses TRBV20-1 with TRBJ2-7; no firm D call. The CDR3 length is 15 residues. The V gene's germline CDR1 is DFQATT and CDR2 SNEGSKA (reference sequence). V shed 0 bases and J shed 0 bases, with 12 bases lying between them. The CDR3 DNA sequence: TGCAGTGCTAGAGAAGATCGACATGTCTCCTACGAGCAGTACTTC. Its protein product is CSAREDRHVSYEQYF.

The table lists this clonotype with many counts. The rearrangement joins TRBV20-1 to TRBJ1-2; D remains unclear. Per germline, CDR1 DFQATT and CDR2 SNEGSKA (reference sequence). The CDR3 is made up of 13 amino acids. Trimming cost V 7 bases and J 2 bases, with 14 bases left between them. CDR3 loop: CSGLSSANYGYTF. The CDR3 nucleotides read TGCAGTGGGTTAAGTTCGGCGAACTATGGCTACACCTTC.

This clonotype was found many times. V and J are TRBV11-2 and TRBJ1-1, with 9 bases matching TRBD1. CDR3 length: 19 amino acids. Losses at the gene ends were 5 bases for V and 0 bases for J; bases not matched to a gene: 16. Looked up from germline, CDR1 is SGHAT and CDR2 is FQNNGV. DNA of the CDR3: TGTGCCAGCAGCCCAAAACAGGGGGCGTCCCCCCCTATGAACACTGAAGCTTTCTTT. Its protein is CASSPKQGASPPMNTEAFF.

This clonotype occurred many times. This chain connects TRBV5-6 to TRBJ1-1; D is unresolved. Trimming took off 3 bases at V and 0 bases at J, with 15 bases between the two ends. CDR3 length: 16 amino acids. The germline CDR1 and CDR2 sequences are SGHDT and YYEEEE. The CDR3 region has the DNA TGTGCCAGCAGCTCCGACTGGGGAAGTATGAACACTGAAGCTTTCTTT. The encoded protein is CASSSDWGSMNTEAFF. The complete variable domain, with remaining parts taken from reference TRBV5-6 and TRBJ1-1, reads DAGVTQSPTHLIKTRGQQVTLRCSPKSGHDTVSWYQQALGQGPQFIFQYYEEEERQRGNFPDRFSGHQFPNYSSELNVNALLLGDSALYLCASSSDWGSMNTEAFFGQGTRLTVV.

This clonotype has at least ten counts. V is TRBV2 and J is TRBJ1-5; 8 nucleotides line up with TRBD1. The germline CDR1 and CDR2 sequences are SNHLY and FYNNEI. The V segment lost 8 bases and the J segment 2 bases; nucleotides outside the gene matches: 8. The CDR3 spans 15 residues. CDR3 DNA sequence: TGTGCCAGCGGAGGACAGGGTTATCGCAATCAGCCCCAGCATTTT. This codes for CASGGQGYRNQPQHF.

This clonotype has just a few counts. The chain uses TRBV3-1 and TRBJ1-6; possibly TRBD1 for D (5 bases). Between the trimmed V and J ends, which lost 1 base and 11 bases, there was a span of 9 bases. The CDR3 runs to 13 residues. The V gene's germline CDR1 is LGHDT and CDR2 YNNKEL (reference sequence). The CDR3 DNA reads TGTGCCAGCAGCCAAGGACAGAGTACACCCCTCCACTTT. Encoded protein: CASSQGQSTPLHF.

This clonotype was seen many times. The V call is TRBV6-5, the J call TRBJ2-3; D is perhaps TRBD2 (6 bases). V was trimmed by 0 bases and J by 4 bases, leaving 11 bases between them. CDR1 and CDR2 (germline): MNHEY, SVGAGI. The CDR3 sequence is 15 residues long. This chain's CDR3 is CASSYSPGVSDTQYF. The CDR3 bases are TGTGCCAGCAGTTACTCTCCGGGAGTTTCAGATACGCAGTATTTT.

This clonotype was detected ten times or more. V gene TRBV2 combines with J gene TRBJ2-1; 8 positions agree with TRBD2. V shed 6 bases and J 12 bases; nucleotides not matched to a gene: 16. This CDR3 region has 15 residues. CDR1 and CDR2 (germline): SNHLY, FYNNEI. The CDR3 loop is CASSDGAAGRVVQFF. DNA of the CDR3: TGTGCCAGCAGCGACGGGGCGGCCGGGAGGGTTGTGCAGTTCTTC.

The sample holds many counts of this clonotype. CDR3 in DNA: TGCAGTGCAGGGGGAGGCAGGATGAACACTGAAGCTTTCTTT. This translates into CSAGGGRMNTEAFF. The genes are TRBV20-1 and TRBJ1-1; D might be TRBD1 (6 bases). This CDR3 is 14 amino acids long. The V gene lost 6 bases and the J gene lost 0 bases, with 14 bases spanning the gap. CDR1 DFQATT and CDR2 SNEGSKA come from the germline V gene (reference sequence).

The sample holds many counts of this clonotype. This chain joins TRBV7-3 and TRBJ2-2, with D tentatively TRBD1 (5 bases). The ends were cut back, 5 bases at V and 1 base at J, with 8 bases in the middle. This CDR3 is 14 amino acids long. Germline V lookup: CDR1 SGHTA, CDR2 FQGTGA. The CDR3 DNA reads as TGTGCCAGCAGCCCCGACAGGAACACCGGGGAGCTGTTTTTT. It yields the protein CASSPDRNTGELFF.

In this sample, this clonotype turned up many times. Here the CDR3 reads CASSSPDRVNSNQPQHF. In nucleotides, the CDR3 is TGTGCCAGCAGTTCGCCGGACAGGGTGAATAGCAATCAGCCCCAGCATTTT. The chain joins TRBV6-1 to TRBJ1-5, with 8 bases lining up with TRBD1. Germline V gene lookup returns CDR1 MNHNS and CDR2 SASEGT. The J segment lost 0 bases and the V segment lost 5 bases, leaving 9 bases of the junction unmatched. The CDR3 loop spans 17 amino acids.

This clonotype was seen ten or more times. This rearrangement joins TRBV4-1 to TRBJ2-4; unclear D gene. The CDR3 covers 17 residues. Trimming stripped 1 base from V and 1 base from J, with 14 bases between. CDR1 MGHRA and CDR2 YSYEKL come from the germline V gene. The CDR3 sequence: CASSQVQTLAAKNIQYF. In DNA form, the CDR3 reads TGCGCCAGCAGCCAAGTCCAGACCCTCGCGGCCAAAAACATTCAGTACTTC.

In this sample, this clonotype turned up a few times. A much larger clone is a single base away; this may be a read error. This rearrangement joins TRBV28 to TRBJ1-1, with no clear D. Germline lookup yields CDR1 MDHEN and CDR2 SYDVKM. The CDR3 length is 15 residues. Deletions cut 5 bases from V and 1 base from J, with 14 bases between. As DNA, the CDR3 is TGTGCCAGCAGTCTTTTGTGCCTATGGAACACTGAAGCTTTCTTT. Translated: CASSLLCLWNTEAFF.

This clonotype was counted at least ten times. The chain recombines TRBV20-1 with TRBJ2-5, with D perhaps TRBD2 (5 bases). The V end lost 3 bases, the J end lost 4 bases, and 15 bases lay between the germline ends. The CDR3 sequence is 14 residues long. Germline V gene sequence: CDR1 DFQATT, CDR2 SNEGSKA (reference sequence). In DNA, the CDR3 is TGCAGTGCTAGTTTAAGGACTGGATCAGAGACCCAGTACTTC. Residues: CSASLRTGSETQYF.

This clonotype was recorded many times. The CDR3 nucleotides read TGTGCCAGCAAAATCAGAGATACGCAGTATTTT. This sequence encodes CASKIRDTQYF. This sequence joins TRBV12-3 or TRBV12-4 and TRBJ2-3; D remains unclear. Trimming took off 7 bases at V and 5 bases at J, with 7 bases between the two ends. The CDR3 has 11 amino acids.

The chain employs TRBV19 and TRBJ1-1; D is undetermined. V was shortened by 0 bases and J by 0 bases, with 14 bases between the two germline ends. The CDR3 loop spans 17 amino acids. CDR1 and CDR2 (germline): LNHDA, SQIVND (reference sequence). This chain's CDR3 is CASSIDPRRTVNTEAFF. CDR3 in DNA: TGTGCCAGTAGTATAGATCCGAGACGCACTGTGAACACTGAAGCTTTCTTT.